The clone carrying this TCR beta chain was picked up many times. Its antigen is undetermined. The lymph nodes were axillary draining lymph nodes from breast cancer patients. TCRdb reanalysed the multiplex PCR reads using MiXCR and keeps one entry per CDR3 protein. The data hold about 80,000 distinct CDR3 sequences, with under 25% observed a single time. The CDR3 consists of 14 residues. The germline V gene encodes CDR1 LNHDA and CDR2 SQIVND (reference sequence). Trimming at V came to 6 bases and at J to 10 bases, leaving 10 bases not matched to a gene. The data were taken from a study of breast tumors, draining lymph nodes, adjacent tissues. Whole-study findings and limits: Tumor repertoires ranked between lymph nodes and nontumor tissue in diversity, with V and J gene preferences. Luminal-like breast cancer showed significantly higher tumor–nontumor repertoire similarity than basal-like. Data only fit, rather than demonstrated, lymph node origin of most tumor T cells. Most tumor T cells seemingly derive from lymph node, then expand in tumor.

Sequencing was performed on axillary lymph node tissue. The chain employs TRBV19 and TRBJ1-5; TRBD1 matches at 9 bases. The TCR originated in a female donor with breast cancer. Some clones in this sample may be carry-over from other donors' samples. CDR3 protein: CASRDRGVLYPQHF. CDR3 DNA sequence: TGTGCCAGTAGGGACAGGGGCGTCCTTTATCCCCAGCATTTT. Filled out from reference TRBV19 and TRBJ1-5, the complete variable domain reads DGGITQSPKYLFRKEGQNVTLSCEQNLNHDAMYWYRQDPGQGLRLIYYSQIVNDFQKGDIAEGYSVSREKKESFPLTVTSAQKNPTAFYLCASRDRGVLYPQHFGDGTRLSIL.